The table lists the clone carrying this T cell receptor beta chain with a count of one. Across 20 to 25 US areas, participants ranged in age from roughly 18 to 95 years. Self-reported history from a screening survey and questionnaire set each donor's cohort. The CDR3 is made up of 16 amino acids. Trimming took 4 bases from V and 7 from J, leaving 22 bases between them. Germline V CDR1 and CDR2: MNHEY, SMNVEV (reference sequence). Sequencing used immunoSEQ multiplex PCR; TCRdb keeps in-frame clones, though not all of them. This table has about 210,000 clones, roughly 91% appearing once. This entry belongs to a study of blood T cell repertoires in COVID-19. Across the study: Recovered participants had two consecutive negative NP/OP PCR tests, healthcare professional clearance, or symptom resolution. Donors in the United States, Italy and Spain gave samples during acute or convalescent COVID-19.

Sequencing input: PBMCs or T cells enriched from blood (not recorded which). The V and J genes are TRBV27 and TRBJ1-1; TRBD1 might be the D (6 bases). The receptor's source is a man aged 30 to 39 in a cohort exposed to, infected with or recovered from COVID-19 (not recorded which). The CDR3 loop reads CASSSRITNREVEAFF. CDR3 bases: TGTGCCAGCAGTTCAAGAATCACTAACAGGGAAGTTGAAGCTTTCTTT.